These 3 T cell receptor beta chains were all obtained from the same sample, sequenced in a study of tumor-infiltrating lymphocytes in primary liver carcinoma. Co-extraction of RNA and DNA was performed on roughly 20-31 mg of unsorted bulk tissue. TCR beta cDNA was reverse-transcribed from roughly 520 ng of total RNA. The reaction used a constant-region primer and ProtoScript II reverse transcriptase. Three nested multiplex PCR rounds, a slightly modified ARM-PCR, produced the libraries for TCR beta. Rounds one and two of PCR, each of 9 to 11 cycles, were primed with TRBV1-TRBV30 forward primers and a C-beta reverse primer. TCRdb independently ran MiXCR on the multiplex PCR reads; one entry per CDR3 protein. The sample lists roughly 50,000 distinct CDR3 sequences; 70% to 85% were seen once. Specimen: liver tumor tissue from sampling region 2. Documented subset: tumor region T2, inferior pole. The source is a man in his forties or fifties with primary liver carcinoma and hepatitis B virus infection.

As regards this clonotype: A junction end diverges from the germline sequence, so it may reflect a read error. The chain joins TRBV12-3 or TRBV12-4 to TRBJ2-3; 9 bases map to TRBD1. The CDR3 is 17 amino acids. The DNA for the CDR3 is TGTGCCAGCAGTTTTACAGGGGGCTCGCTTAGCACAGATATGCAGTATTTT. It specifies CASSFTGGSLSTDMQYF.

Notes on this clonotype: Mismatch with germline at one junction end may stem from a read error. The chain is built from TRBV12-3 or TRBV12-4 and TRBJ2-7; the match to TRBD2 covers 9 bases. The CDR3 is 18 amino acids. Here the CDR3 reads CASSLISSTHAGGYEHYF. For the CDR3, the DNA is TGTGCCAGCAGTTTAATCTCTAGCACCCATGCGGGAGGGTACGAGCACTACTTC.

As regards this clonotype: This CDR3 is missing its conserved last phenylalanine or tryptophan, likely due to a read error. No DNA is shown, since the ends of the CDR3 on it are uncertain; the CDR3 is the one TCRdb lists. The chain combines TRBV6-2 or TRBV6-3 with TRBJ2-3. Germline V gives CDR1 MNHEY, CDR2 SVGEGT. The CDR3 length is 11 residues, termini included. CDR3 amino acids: CASSFTDTQNY.